This TCR beta chain was obtained from a study of T cell changes during pregnancy in multiple sclerosis. Produced via immunoSEQ multiplex PCR; TCRdb's table is partial and in-frame only. In the table there are 30,000 to 50,000 clones, around nine tenths of which are singletons. Germline CDR1 is LNHDA and CDR2 is SQIVND (reference sequence). V shed 7 bases, J shed 5 bases, and the junction held 7 bases outside the gene matches. This CDR3 contains 13 residues. The starting material was CD4+ T cells from peripheral blood mononuclear cells, obtained in the first trimester of pregnancy. This chain connects TRBV19 to TRBJ1-1; 7 bases agree with TRBD1. The receptor was isolated from a female donor in good health, enrolled as a control in a pregnancy study. CDR3 sequence: CASTLSGGTEAFF. In nucleotides, the CDR3 is TGTGCCAGTACCTTGTCAGGGGGGACTGAAGCTTTCTTT. Using reference TRBV19 and TRBJ1-1 for the parts outside the CDR3, the full variable domain is DGGITQSPKYLFRKEGQNVTLSCEQNLNHDAMYWYRQDPGQGLRLIYYSQIVNDFQKGDIAEGYSVSREKKESFPLTVTSAQKNPTAFYLCASTLSGGTEAFFGQGTRLTVV.